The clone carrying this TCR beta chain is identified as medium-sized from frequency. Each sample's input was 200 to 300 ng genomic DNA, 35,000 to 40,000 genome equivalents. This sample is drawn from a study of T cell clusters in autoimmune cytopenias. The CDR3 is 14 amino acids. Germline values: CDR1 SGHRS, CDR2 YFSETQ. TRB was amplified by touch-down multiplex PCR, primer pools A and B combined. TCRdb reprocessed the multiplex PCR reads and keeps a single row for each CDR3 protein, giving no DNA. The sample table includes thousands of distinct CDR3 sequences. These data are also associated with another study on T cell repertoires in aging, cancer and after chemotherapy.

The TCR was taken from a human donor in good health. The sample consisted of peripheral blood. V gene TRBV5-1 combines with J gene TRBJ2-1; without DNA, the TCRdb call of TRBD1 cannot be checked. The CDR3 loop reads CASSGSTGYNEQFF.